This T cell receptor (beta chain) was sequenced in a study of glioma-infiltrating T cells (TCRdb year 2016). Some background on the complete study: Glioma tissue, non-neoplastic brain tissue and matched peripheral blood mononuclear cells were used as sources from which TCR alpha- and beta-chain repertoires were sequenced. The paired cohort was made up of three low-grade glioma patients, eight or nine primary glioblastoma patients and three non-glioma patients who contributed non-neoplastic brain tissue. Each tissue-infiltrating repertoire was compared with the same patient's peripheral blood repertoire to measure divergence between tissue and blood T-cell populations.

The paper as a whole reports these results and caveats: Small numbers underpinned the group comparisons: about 8 glioblastoma patients, three low-grade glioma patients and three non-neoplastic patients. VJ-independent divergence between tissue and blood was below expectation in non-neoplastic patients but above expectation in all gliomas, especially low-grade gliomas. Very few CDR3 sequences were shared between tissue and blood, attributed to high CDR3 diversity and limited sampling.

The iRepertoire nested amplicon-rescue multiplex PCR (arm-PCR) platform was used to amplify TCR alpha and beta CDR3 regions from RNA. For one-step reverse transcription and amplification, roughly 85-400 ng of tissue mRNA or PBMC total RNA was used as input. Following bead purification, Illumina adapters were added through a secondary multiplex PCR, and the libraries were then gel-purified between 200 and 400 bp. Demultiplexing relied on internal 6-nucleotide barcodes carried by the libraries. The libraries were sequenced on an Illumina MiSeq using 2x220 or 2x250 nucleotide paired-end reads. As for how the authors treated the data: Paired reads were merged using FLASH 1.2.11 and aligned with BWA-MEM to the GRCh37 human genome, and TRA and TRB reads were then extracted. For V and J assignment, an IMGT-derived reference of cassette sequences and CDR3 motifs that included pseudogenes was used. Reads were translated in three frames, and productive CDR3s were defined as those with a C...FGXG motif and no stop codons. Unique combinations of V-J cassette pair and CDR3 amino acid sequence were defined as clonotypes. Reads were filtered by Hamming distance, thresholded by each sample's sequence error rate in mapped regions. TCRdb itself trimmed the public reads at Q25 with fastp, ran MiXCR and retained productive beta chains. Rows merge per CDR3 protein into single entries with the most common DNA and genes. These V and J calls rely on TCRdb rather than the paper's analysis. The sample records 100,000 to 150,000 distinct CDR3 sequences, roughly 25% of which are singletons. Roughly 15% of the sample belongs to the ten largest clones.

As to this clonotype: Its antigen remains unidentified. A clone one base away is much larger, so this may be a read error.

Spanning cysteine to phenylalanine, the CDR3 consists of 14 amino acids. Just CDR3 DNA is preserved here, 42 bases in frame from base 1. The germline V gene encodes CDR1 MNHEY and CDR2 SVGEGT. Sequencing was carried out using glioma tissue, nonneoplastic brain tissue, or PBMCs (not recorded which). The receptor's source is a human donor with low-grade glioma or glioblastoma, undergoing nonglioma brain surgery, or in good health (not recorded which). The rearrangement joined TRBV6-2 or TRBV6-3 to TRBJ2-7; 7 of the junction bases match TRBD2. The CDR3 region has the sequence CSSSRLAGWDEQYF. The DNA sequence is as follows: TGTTCCAGCAGTCGACTAGCCGGGTGGGACGAGCAGTACTTC.